This paragraph reports one T cell receptor (beta chain). Its matching antigen is unknown. The planned depth of sequencing spanned 1 in 200,000 to 1 in 1 million T cells. Using immunoSEQ multiplex PCR, the repertoire was profiled, and TCRdb retains in-frame clones only, with some absent. The table has approximately 130,000 clones, 80% to 90% seen once. Genomic DNA for TCR beta libraries, 2 to 2.5 micrograms, came from cryopreserved PBMCs. The sample belongs to a study of cytotoxic CD8 clonotypes in ibrutinib-treated CLL. Study-level background: The sample average was 255,043 productive templates and roughly 90,000 productive rearrangements. Study outcomes and limitations: There were differences in sampling times between sustained-remission and progressing patients.

This CDR3 comprises 20 residues. Germline CDR1 SGHVS, CDR2 FNYEAQ. Trimming took off 1 base at V and 3 bases at J, with 25 bases between the two ends. This sequence was found in a human donor with chronic lymphocytic leukemia. J is TRBJ1-3 and V is TRBV7-6; D is undetermined. The source material was PBMCs, sampled after 24 months of ibrutinib treatment. CDR3 residues: CASSLDAGAGYRPFGNTIYF. CDR3 coding DNA: TGTGCCAGCAGCTTAGATGCTGGAGCTGGGTACAGACCTTTTGGAAACACCATATATTTT. The full variable domain, in which reference TRBV7-6 and TRBJ1-3 provide the parts outside the CDR3, is GAGVSQSPRYKVTKRGQDVALRCDPISGHVSLYWYRQALGQGPEFLTYFNYEAQQDKSGLPNDRFSAERPEGSISTLTIQRTEQRDSAMYRCASSLDAGAGYRPFGNTIYFGEGSWLTVV.